This T cell receptor beta chain was captured by sequencing in a study of T cell repertoires in aging, cancer and after chemotherapy. Study as a whole: Patients with glioblastoma brain tumors were sampled before and after temozolomide-based therapy. The study, taken as a whole, reports: Median generation probability rose over the chemotherapy interval in each cancer cohort, suggesting rebound thymic output. Age-matched healthy donors had significantly more diverse, less clonal blood TCR repertoires than untreated cancer patients. Loss of evenness, beyond lost richness, contributed to age-related TCR diversity decline in cancer patients.

The template was genomic DNA from peripheral blood, not RNA. Concerning this clonotype itself: What it binds is not known.

TRB rearrangements spanning V, D and J were amplified using mixed TRB-A/B primers. TCRdb redid the calling of the multiplex PCR reads with MiXCR, one entry per CDR3 protein. The sample has 2,500 to 3,500 distinct CDR3 sequences, 20% seen once. Source material: blood. The TCR comes from a human donor with a solid tumor.

CDR3 in DNA: TGCGCCAGCAGCCAAGATCGGGTTCAGCCCCAGCATTTT. Encoded protein: CASSQDRVQPQHF. The genes are TRBV4-1 and TRBJ1-5; D ambiguous. The CDR3 extends over 13 amino acids. Trimming shortened V by 0 bases and J by 6 bases, and 6 bases separated the two germline ends. Germline-derived CDR1 and CDR2 are MGHRA and YSYEKL.